The TCR beta chain under discussion was sequenced for a study of blood T cell repertoires in COVID-19 (dated by TCRdb to about 2020). At the level of the whole study: Samples covering the acute and convalescent phases of COVID-19 were provided by collaborators in the United States, Italy and Spain. The repertoires were made available in a free public database intended to serve as a resource for research on the immune response to SARS-CoV-2. The dataset comprised deeply sampled blood TCRbeta repertoires from subjects exposed to, actively infected with, or recovered from COVID-19. The samples were drawn from two sources: the first 160 participants of the ongoing ImmuneRACE study, and 1,000 to 1,500 subjects contributed by 6 global collaborators. The prospective study material was composed of cDNA or gDNA derived from T cells, B-cell-depleted T cells, or PBMCs. HLA class I and class II types, where available, came from metadata supplied by the sample provider rather than from assay-based typing. Sample metadata almost always included a de-identified subject ID, COVID-19 status, age in years and sex. Broad study findings and their caveats: Clinical and demographic metadata were provided uncurated, with the amount varying by source and participant.

Measured from the cysteine to the phenylalanine, the CDR3 is 13 residues long. Kept here is only the CDR3 DNA, which spans 39 bases and is read in frame from base 1. For CDR1 and CDR2, the germline V gene lists MNHEY and SVGAGI. Trimming takes 6 bases from V and 1 base from J, and the germline ends sit 9 bases apart. Enrolling through a virtual design, the prospective study's participants ranged in age from roughly 18 to 89 years and lived across about two dozen United States geographic areas. In the prospective study, cohorts were assigned on the basis of participant-reported clinical history obtained from a screening survey and a study questionnaire. ImmuneRACE Cohort 3 recovered participants were defined by two consecutive negative NP/OP PCR tests, healthcare professional clearance, or symptom resolution. Each participant in the prospective study had whole blood, serum and a nasopharyngeal or oropharyngeal swab collected by mobile phlebotomists. Additional blood draws and questionnaires over an approximately two-month period could optionally be provided by prospective study participants. Prospective study blood samples were shipped either frozen or at room temperature before DNA extraction.

Notes on this clone: Which antigen it targets is not known. Qualities for individual bases were not recorded, and no much larger clone is one base off.

TCRbeta CDR3 regions were amplified from genomic DNA using the immunoSEQ Assay, a bias-controlled multiplex PCR. The authors' analysis ran thus. The number of nucleated cells in each sample was estimated from the amplification of reference gene primers within the assay. To quantify the absolute abundance of each unique TCRbeta CDR3 rearrangement, sequence reads were collapsed and filtered. For each sample, productive Simpson clonality was calculated by taking the square root of Simpson's diversity index across productive rearrangements. Here the immuneACCESS table is served through TCRdb, limited to in-frame sequences with V and J called. Missing clones are a known gap in these copies; in checked studies unresolved V genes cover under half, and the rest lacks a known reason. V and J calls and clone size follow that table, whereas D and trimming were derived from the DNA. The sample records about 310,000 clones, about 89% of which are singletons. The leading ten clones occupy around 9.5% of the sample.

The origin of this receptor is a woman aged 40 to 55 who had recovered from COVID-19. Sequenced: PBMCs or T cells enriched from blood (not recorded which). The chain was built from TRBV6-5 and TRBJ1-1, with TRBD1 perhaps the D gene, on 6 matching bases. The DNA is TGTGCCAGCAGACTGGGACAGAACACTGAAGCTTTCTTT. Translated, it reads CASRLGQNTEAFF.